The rows below give T cell receptor beta chains drawn from one sample of a study of molecular identifiers for immune sequencing clone quantification. TCRdb redid the calling of the PCR reads with MiXCR, one entry per CDR3 protein. Among 97,000 or so distinct CDR3 sequences listed, 30% to 45% were seen once. Source material: naive CD8+ T cells from blood, with Jurkat cell RNA spiked in. All receptors come from a human donor in good health. Some libraries in this study had Jurkat cell RNA spiked in. Each CDR3 is given with its conserved first and last residue. The D gene is left open where the match is weak. Some rows have no size entry. The others give once, few or many, or a class for an expanded clone.

j_call | clone_size | d_call | cdr3_length | v_call | cdr3_aa | cdr3_nt
TRBJ1-1 | NA | TRBD1 | 17 | TRBV6-2/TRBV6-3 | CASSYLTGGLLAFKAFF | TGTGCCAGCAGTTACTTGACAGGGGGACTATTGGCATTTAAAGCTTTCTTT
TRBJ2-3 | NA | TRBD1 | 16 | TRBV6-2/TRBV6-3 | CASSTKTGTGGVTQYF | TGTGCCAGCAGTACCAAAACCGGGACAGGGGGCGTTACGCAGTATTTT
TRBJ2-5 | few | TRBD2 | 16 | TRBV28 | CASSSGTSIFRETQYF | TGTGCCAGCAGTTCCGGGACTAGTATCTTCCGAGAGACCCAGTACTTC
TRBJ2-5 | many | NA | 14 | TRBV6-2/TRBV6-3 | CASSDGGQQETQYF | TGTGCCAGCAGTGATGGTGGACAGCAAGAGACCCAGTACTTC
TRBJ2-1 | many | TRBD1 | 16 | TRBV7-9 | CASSQRTGAPYNEQFF | TGTGCCAGCAGTCAACGGACAGGGGCACCCTACAATGAGCAGTTCTTC
TRBJ2-1 | NA | NA | 15 | TRBV9 | CASSLVADSYNEQFF | TGTGCCAGCAGCCTCGTAGCGGACTCCTACAATGAGCAGTTCTTC
TRBJ1-1 | few | NA | 15 | TRBV3-1 | CASSQVGPGRTEAFF | TGTGCCAGCAGCCAAGTGGGTCCCGGGAGGACTGAAGCTTTCTTT
TRBJ2-7 | once | NA | 13 | TRBV29-1 | CSVGSGQTCEQYF | TGCAGCGTTGGGTCAGGACAGACCTGCGAGCAGTACTTC
TRBJ2-3 | once | NA | 14 | TRBV27 | CASSAHAPSVTQYF | TGTGCCAGCAGTGCCCATGCGCCTTCAGTTACGCAGTATTTT
TRBJ2-3 | NA | NA | 15 | TRBV2 | CASSEGVFSTDTQYF | TGTGCCAGCAGTGAGGGTGTCTTTAGCACAGATACGCAGTATTTT
TRBJ1-4 | NA | NA | 17 | TRBV14 | CASSQGIPRTFNEKLFF | TGTGCCAGCAGCCAAGGGATCCCTCGGACCTTTAATGAAAAACTGTTTTTT
TRBJ2-3 | many | TRBD2 | 15 | TRBV29-1 | CSVETDSGSTDTQYF | TGCAGCGTTGAAACGGATAGCGGGAGCACAGATACGCAGTATTTT
TRBJ2-2 | NA | NA | 14 | TRBV5-6 | CASSSITNTGELFF | TGTGCCAGCAGCTCGATCACGAACACCGGGGAGCTGTTTTTT
TRBJ2-7 | few | NA | 14 | TRBV10-3 | CAISARVLSYEQYF | TGTGCCATCAGTGCCAGGGTCCTCTCCTACGAGCAGTACTTC
TRBJ2-3 | NA | TRBD2 | 18 | TRBV4-3 | CASSQLFIGTSGQDTQYF | TGCGCCAGCAGCCAACTTTTTATTGGGACTAGCGGACAAGATACGCAGTATTTT
TRBJ1-2 | few | NA | 14 | TRBV12-5 | CASGLDTLGNGYTF | TGTGCTAGTGGTTTGGACACCCTTGGCAATGGCTACACCTTC
TRBJ2-7 | few | NA | 10 | TRBV29-1 | CSVRGAEQYF | TGCAGCGTTCGGGGGGCCGAGCAGTACTTC
TRBJ2-5 | few | TRBD2 | 15 | TRBV4-3 | CASSHSLAGEETQYF | TGCGCCAGCAGCCATTCCCTAGCGGGGGAAGAGACCCAGTACTTC
TRBJ2-7 | NA | NA | 15 | TRBV5-6 | CASSWGWGRLTEQYF | TGTGCCAGCAGCTGGGGGTGGGGGCGCCTGACCGAGCAGTACTTC
TRBJ1-5 | few | NA | 15 | TRBV29-1 | CSVPVAAPSTDTQHF | TGCAGCGTCCCCGTAGCGGCCCCTAGCACAGATACGCAGCATTTT
TRBJ1-1 | many | NA | 14 | TRBV5-1 | CASSLAGTSTEAFF | TGCGCCAGCAGCTTGGCAGGGACTTCCACTGAAGCTTTCTTT
TRBJ2-3 | NA | NA | 13 | TRBV18 | CASSPSLADTQYF | TGTGCCAGCTCACCAAGCCTAGCAGATACGCAGTATTTT
TRBJ2-4 | NA | NA | 16 | TRBV23-1 | CASSQSGGLAKNIQYF | TGCGCCAGCAGTCAATCGGGCGGTCTAGCCAAAAACATTCAGTACTTC
TRBJ2-7 | NA | NA | 14 | TRBV4-2 | CASSQDNYSYEQYF | TGTGCCAGCAGCCAAGATAACTACTCCTACGAGCAGTACTTC
TRBJ1-5 | many | TRBD1 | 19 | TRBV28 | CASSPLGTVLLNPNQPQHF | TGTGCCAGCAGTCCGCTTGGGACAGTTCTTTTAAATCCCAATCAGCCCCAGCATTTT
TRBJ2-7 | NA | TRBD1 | 16 | TRBV20-1 | CSARSGDSLAYREQYF | TGCAGTGCTAGAAGTGGGGACAGTCTAGCATATCGGGAGCAGTACTTC
TRBJ2-1 | few | TRBD1 | 14 | TRBV27 | CASSNRGSYNEQFF | TGTGCCAGCAGCAACAGGGGTAGCTACAATGAGCAGTTCTTC
TRBJ2-1 | NA | NA | 11 | TRBV12-3/TRBV12-4 | CASSAAYEQFF | TGTGCCAGCAGTGCCGCCTATGAGCAGTTCTTC
TRBJ2-3 | NA | TRBD2 | 15 | TRBV29-1 | CSVELAVTRTDTQYF | TGCAGCGTTGAGCTAGCGGTAACACGCACAGATACGCAGTATTTT
TRBJ2-1 | NA | TRBD2 | 15 | TRBV29-1 | CSVELAGGVDNEQFF | TGCAGCGTTGAACTAGCGGGGGGGGTAGACAATGAGCAGTTCTTC
TRBJ1-5 | few | TRBD1 | 14 | TRBV28 | CASRPQGISRPQHF | TGTGCCAGCAGACCACAGGGGATATCCCGGCCCCAGCATTTT
TRBJ2-5 | NA | TRBD1 | 15 | TRBV19 | CASTATGGAEETQYF | TGTGCCAGTACCGCGACAGGGGGCGCCGAAGAGACCCAGTACTTC
TRBJ1-1 | few | TRBD1 | 13 | TRBV6-2/TRBV6-3 | CASSWTGYTEAFF | TGTGCCAGCTCCTGGACAGGTTACACTGAAGCTTTCTTT
TRBJ1-1 | NA | NA | 15 | TRBV10-2 | CASSDARLENTEAFF | TGCGCCAGCAGTGACGCCAGGTTAGAGAACACTGAAGCTTTCTTT
TRBJ2-1 | NA | TRBD2 | 15 | TRBV7-2 | CASSIEGLAGDDQFF | TGTGCCAGCAGCATCGAAGGACTAGCGGGGGACGATCAGTTCTTC
TRBJ2-7 | many | NA | 14 | TRBV4-2 | CASSQGLGAYEQYF | TGTGCCAGCAGCCAAGGGCTAGGGGCCTACGAGCAGTACTTC
TRBJ2-1 | NA | TRBD2 | 15 | TRBV9 | CASSVPTSGSHEQFF | TGTGCCAGCAGCGTCCCGACTAGCGGGAGCCATGAGCAGTTCTTC
TRBJ2-5 | NA | NA | 14 | TRBV5-1 | CASSRIRLEETQYF | TGCGCCAGCAGCCGTATAAGATTGGAAGAGACCCAGTACTTC
TRBJ1-1 | NA | NA | 13 | TRBV6-2/TRBV6-3 | CASSYGGLAEAFF | TGTGCCAGCAGTTACGGGGGGCTGGCTGAAGCTTTCTTT
TRBJ1-1 | few | NA | 15 | TRBV12-3/TRBV12-4 | CASKKSSFWNTEAFF | TGTGCCAGCAAAAAATCTAGCTTTTGGAACACTGAAGCTTTCTTT
TRBJ2-7 | once | NA | 13 | TRBV2 | CASSEVGVHEQYF | TGTGCCAGCAGTGAAGTTGGGGTCCACGAGCAGTACTTC
TRBJ1-1 | NA | NA | 14 | TRBV4-3 | CASSQSLMNTDAFF | TGCGCCAGCAGCCAATCTCTAATGAACACTGACGCTTTCTTT
TRBJ2-3 | NA | NA | 12 | TRBV6-6 | CASSLVSGTQYF | TGTGCCAGCAGTTTGGTGTCGGGTACGCAGTATTTT
TRBJ2-7 | many | NA | 11 | TRBV3-1 | CASGPSYEQYF | TGTGCCAGCGGGCCCTCCTACGAGCAGTACTTC
TRBJ1-1 | many | NA | 15 | TRBV7-9 | CASSLGQGSRTEAFF | TGTGCCAGCAGCTTAGGGCAGGGGTCGCGAACTGAAGCTTTCTTT
TRBJ2-7 | NA | TRBD2 | 15 | TRBV27 | CASSALSGSPYEQYF | TGTGCCAGCAGTGCCCTCAGCGGGAGCCCATACGAGCAGTACTTC
TRBJ2-7 | NA | NA | 13 | TRBV19 | CASSTVLTYEQYF | TGTGCCAGTAGTACAGTCTTAACCTACGAGCAGTACTTC
TRBJ2-3 | few | TRBD2 | 18 | TRBV9 | CASSVATSGGPSTDTQYF | TGTGCCAGCAGCGTAGCTACTAGCGGGGGACCTAGCACAGATACGCAGTATTTT
TRBJ2-3 | few | NA | 12 | TRBV5-4 | CASSLNTDTQYF | TGTGCCAGCAGTTTGAACACAGATACGCAGTATTTT
TRBJ2-2 | few | NA | 14 | TRBV6-5 | CASSYVPGFGELFF | TGTGCCAGCAGTTACGTCCCGGGTTTCGGGGAGCTGTTTTTT
TRBJ1-1 | NA | NA | 15 | TRBV6-2/TRBV6-3 | CASSFTVMMNTEAFF | TGTGCCAGCAGCTTTACAGTGATGATGAACACTGAAGCTTTCTTT
TRBJ2-1 | NA | TRBD2 | 17 | TRBV28 | CASSPIVIAGSQETQFF | TGTGCCAGCAGTCCCATCGTGATAGCGGGGTCCCAAGAGACCCAGTTCTTC
TRBJ2-6 | NA | TRBD2 | 18 | TRBV20-1 | CSARTSGAARSGANVLTF | TGCAGTGCGAGGACGAGCGGGGCAGCGCGCTCTGGGGCCAACGTCCTGACTTTC
TRBJ2-3 | many | TRBD2 | 16 | TRBV7-9 | CASSQTSGSVTDTQYF | TGTGCCAGCAGCCAGACTAGCGGGAGCGTCACAGATACGCAGTATTTT
TRBJ2-4 | NA | NA | 14 | TRBV19 | CASSITSLGNIQYF | TGTGCCAGTAGTATTACGTCCTTGGGGAACATTCAGTACTTC
TRBJ2-2 | NA | TRBD2 | 20 | TRBV6-6 | CASPRATSGRAIPDTGELFF | TGTGCCAGCCCGAGGGCGACTAGCGGGAGGGCCATCCCCGACACCGGGGAGCTGTTTTTT
TRBJ1-1 | many | NA | 12 | TRBV20-1 | CSADKMNTEAFF | TGCAGTGCTGACAAGATGAACACTGAAGCTTTCTTT